These 8 T cell receptor beta chains share one sample of origin, sequenced in a study of blood T cell repertoires in COVID-19. TCRdb's copy holds only in-frame clones and misses some; the assay was immunoSEQ multiplex PCR. The sample lists around 280,000 clones, around 86% occurring once. The sequencing input was peripheral blood. Receptors originate from a woman under 40 who had recovered from COVID-19.

The genes are TRBV28 and TRBJ2-3; weak D call: TRBD2 (5 bases). Germline CDR1 reads MDHEN; CDR2 reads SYDVKM. This CDR3 has 13 residues. The V end was cut by 11 bases, the J end by 0 bases, with 12 bases between. The chain's CDR3 is CAWGVPSTDTQYF. The CDR3 coding sequence is TGTGCCTGGGGAGTACCTAGCACAGATACGCAGTATTTT.

The CDR3 region has the DNA TGTGCCAGCAGCCAAGAGAGTAGTGGCTACGAGCAGTACTTC. It yields the protein CASSQESSGYEQYF. V gene TRBV4-2 combines with J gene TRBJ2-7; D not certain. CDR1 is LGHNA and CDR2 is YNFKEQ in the germline V gene. Trimming pared 0 bases from V and 3 bases from J, leaving 9 bases between. There are 14 residues in the CDR3.

The chain uses TRBV2 and TRBJ2-1; no clear D. This CDR3 has 13 amino acids. V shed 5 bases and J shed 4 bases, with 9 bases lying between them. The V gene's germline CDR1 is SNHLY and CDR2 FYNNEI. CDR3 nucleotides: TGTGCCAGCAGTCGACTTTCATACAATGAGCAGTTCTTC. Translated: CASSRLSYNEQFF.

The chain links TRBV6-5 to TRBJ2-4, with 9 bases identical to TRBD2. Germline assignment: CDR1 MNHEY and CDR2 SVGAGI. The CDR3 contains 15 residues. Trimming removed 2 bases from V and 6 bases from J; junction bases left unmatched: 5. CDR3 amino acids: CASSYGLAGRNIQYF. The CDR3 DNA follows: TGTGCCAGCAGTTACGGGCTAGCGGGGAGAAACATTCAGTACTTC.

V usage is TRBV19 and J usage is TRBJ1-6; maybe TRBD1 (5 bases). From germline, CDR1 is LNHDA and CDR2 SQIVND (reference sequence). The CDR3 runs to 16 residues. The germline V and J ends were trimmed by 6 bases and 0 bases, with 12 bases remaining between them. CDR3: CASRGLMSSYNSPLHF. CDR3 nucleotides: TGTGCCAGTAGGGGACTGATGAGCTCCTATAATTCACCCCTCCACTTT.

This clone has only a few counts. The chain employs TRBV20-1 and TRBJ2-1, with TRBD2 matching over 7 bases. Germline CDR1 is DFQATT and CDR2 is SNEGSKA (reference sequence). CDR3 length: 19 amino acids. The V gene end was trimmed by 3 bases and the J gene end by 2 bases; junction bases not matched to a gene: 19. CDR3 amino acids: CSASFASGSIPGTYNEQFF. CDR3 DNA: TGCAGTGCTAGTTTCGCTAGCGGCTCAATTCCGGGCACCTACAATGAGCAGTTCTTC.

V usage is TRBV9 and J usage is TRBJ2-2; D not certain. Trimming cost V 6 bases and J 3 bases, with 18 bases left between them. The CDR3 contains 16 residues. Germline CDR1 and CDR2: SGDLS and YYNGEE. Written as DNA, the CDR3 is TGTGCCAGCAACGCCCACGCCCGGTCCGACACCGGGGAGCTGTTTTTT. Protein product: CASNAHARSDTGELFF.

The rearrangement links TRBV5-4 to TRBJ2-3; perhaps TRBD1 as D (6 bases). Germline-derived CDR1 and CDR2 are SGHNT and YYREEE (reference sequence). V was pared by 9 bases and J by 4 bases, with 18 bases between. CDR3 length: 14 residues. DNA of the CDR3: TGTGCCACGGCGATTGGACAGTTGGCAGATACGCAGTATTTT. Its translation: CATAIGQLADTQYF.